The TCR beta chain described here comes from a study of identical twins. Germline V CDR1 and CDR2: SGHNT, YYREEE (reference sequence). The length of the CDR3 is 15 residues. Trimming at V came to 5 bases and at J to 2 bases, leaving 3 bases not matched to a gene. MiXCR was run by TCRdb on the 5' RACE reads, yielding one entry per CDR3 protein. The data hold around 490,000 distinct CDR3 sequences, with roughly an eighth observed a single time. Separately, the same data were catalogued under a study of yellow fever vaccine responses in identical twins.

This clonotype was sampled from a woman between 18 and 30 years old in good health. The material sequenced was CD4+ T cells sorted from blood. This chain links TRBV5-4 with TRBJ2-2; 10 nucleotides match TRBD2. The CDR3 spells CASSLAGDNTGELFF. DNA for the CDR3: TGTGCCAGCAGTCTAGCGGGGGATAACACCGGGGAGCTGTTTTTT.